Included here is one T cell receptor (beta chain) sequence, with context. Sequencing was at deep level. Source study methods: Owing to the provision of junction-only sequences devoid of quality scores by immunoSEQ, filtering differed. The table came from immunoSEQ multiplex PCR; TCRdb's copy has only in-frame clones and leaves some out. V, J and clone size derive from that table, while D and trimming were established from the DNA sequence. The table shows more than 2 million clones, with around 95% occurring only once. This record comes from a study of shared clonotypes between healthy human individuals. The CDR3 is 16 amino acids. The germline V gene has CDR1 SGHTA and CDR2 FQGNSA. V was trimmed by 0 bases and J by 5 bases, leaving 14 bases between them.

Sequencing was performed on naive CD4+ T cells sorted from blood. Described subset: CD45RA+ positively selected. The clonotype originates from a man aged 18-30 years in good health. This chain joins TRBV7-2 and TRBJ1-5; D call uncertain. The CDR3 nucleotides read TGTGCCAGCAGCTTAGCTGGGAAGGGAAATCATCAGCCCCAGCATTTT. Its protein product is CASSLAGKGNHQPQHF.